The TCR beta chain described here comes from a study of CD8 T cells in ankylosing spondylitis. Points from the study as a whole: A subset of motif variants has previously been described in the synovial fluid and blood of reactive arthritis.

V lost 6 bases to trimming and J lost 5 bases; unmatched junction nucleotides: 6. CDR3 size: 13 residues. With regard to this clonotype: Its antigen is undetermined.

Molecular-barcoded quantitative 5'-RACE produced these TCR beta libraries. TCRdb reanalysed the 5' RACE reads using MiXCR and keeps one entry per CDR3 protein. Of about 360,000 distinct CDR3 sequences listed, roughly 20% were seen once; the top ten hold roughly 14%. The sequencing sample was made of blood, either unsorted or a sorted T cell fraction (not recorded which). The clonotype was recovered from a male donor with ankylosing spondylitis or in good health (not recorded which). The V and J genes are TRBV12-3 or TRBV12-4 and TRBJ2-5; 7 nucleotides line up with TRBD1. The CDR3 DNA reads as TGTGCCAGCAGGACAGGGTTGCGCGAGACCCAGTACTTC. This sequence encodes CASRTGLRETQYF.